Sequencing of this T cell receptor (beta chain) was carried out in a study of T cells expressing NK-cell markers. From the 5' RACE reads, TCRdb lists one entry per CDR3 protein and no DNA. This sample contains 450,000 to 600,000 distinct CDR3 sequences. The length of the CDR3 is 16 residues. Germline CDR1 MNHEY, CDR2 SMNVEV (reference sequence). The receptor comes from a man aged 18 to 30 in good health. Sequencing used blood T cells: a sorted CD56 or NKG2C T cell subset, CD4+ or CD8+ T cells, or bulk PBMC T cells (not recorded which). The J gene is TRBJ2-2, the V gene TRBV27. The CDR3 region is CASSLSSAAGPGELFF.